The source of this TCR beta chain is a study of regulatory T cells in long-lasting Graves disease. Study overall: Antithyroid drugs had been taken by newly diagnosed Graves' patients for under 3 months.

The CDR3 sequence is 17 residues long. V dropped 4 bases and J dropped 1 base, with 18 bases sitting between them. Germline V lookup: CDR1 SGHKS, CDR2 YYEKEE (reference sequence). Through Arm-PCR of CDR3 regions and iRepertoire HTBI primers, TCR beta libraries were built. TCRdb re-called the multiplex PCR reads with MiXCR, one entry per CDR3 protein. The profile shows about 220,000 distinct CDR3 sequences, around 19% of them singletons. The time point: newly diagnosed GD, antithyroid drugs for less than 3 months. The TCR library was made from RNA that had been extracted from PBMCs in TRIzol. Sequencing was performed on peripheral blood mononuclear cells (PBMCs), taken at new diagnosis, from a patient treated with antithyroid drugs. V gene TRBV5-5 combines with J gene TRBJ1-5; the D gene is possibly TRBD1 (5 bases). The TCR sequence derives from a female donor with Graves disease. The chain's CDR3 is CASSPGIRGLSNQPQHF. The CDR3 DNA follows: TGTGCCAGCAGCCCCGGGATAAGGGGCTTGAGCAATCAGCCCCAGCATTTT.